Presented here are 32 T cell receptor beta chains from one specimen sequenced in a study of cytomegalovirus exposure and HLA in healthy donors. Primers: 60 Vbeta forward and 13 Jbeta reverse. Profiling relied on immunoSEQ multiplex PCR, and the TCRdb table lists in-frame clones only, not all of them. The data show roughly 120,000 clones, roughly 86% seen once. Specimen: PBMCs. These receptors were obtained from a man aged 35-49 years in good health and CMV-seronegative.

The rearrangement links TRBV20-1 to TRBJ1-1; perhaps TRBD1 as D (5 bases). Trimming cost V 6 bases and J 11 bases, with 16 bases left between them. The CDR3 is made up of 11 amino acids. Looked up from germline, CDR1 is DFQATT and CDR2 is SNEGSKA (reference sequence). CDR3 sequence reads: CSAQPGERAFF. CDR3 DNA sequence: TGCAGTGCACAGCCGGGGGAGCGGGCTTTCTTT.

This clone has a single count. V gene TRBV5-1 combines with J gene TRBJ2-1, with 11 bases matching TRBD1. The CDR3 spans 17 residues. Germline CDR1 SGHRS, CDR2 YFSETQ. V lost 4 bases and J lost 6; bases outside the gene matches: 12. This CDR3 is CASSESGTGGGGNEQFF. Here the CDR3 DNA reads TGCGCCAGCAGCGAATCCGGGACAGGGGGAGGAGGCAATGAGCAGTTCTTC.

The chain is built from TRBV5-8 and TRBJ1-5; D is uncertain. The V end was cut by 4 bases, the J end by 2 bases, with 16 bases between. Germline V lookup: CDR1 SGHTS, CDR2 YDEGEE. This CDR3 contains 16 residues. Here the CDR3 reads CASSLEAGVGNQPQHF. CDR3 bases: TGTGCCAGCAGCCTGGAAGCGGGAGTGGGCAATCAGCCCCAGCATTTT.

This clone appeared once. This rearrangement joins TRBV9 to TRBJ1-2, with D unclear. The CDR3 is 13 amino acids. Trimming took off 3 bases at V and 4 bases at J, with 10 bases between the two ends. Per the germline V gene, CDR1 is SGDLS and CDR2 is YYNGEE. DNA of the CDR3: TGTGCCAGCAGCGCCGACACCCGCTATGGCTACACCTTC. Residues: CASSADTRYGYTF.

CDR3 DNA sequence: TGTGCCAGCAGAGTGGACAGAGCCTCCTACGAGCAGTACTTC. Translated: CASRVDRASYEQYF. This rearrangement joins TRBV5-6 to TRBJ2-7; TRBD1 is a possible D gene (6 bases). Germline loops: CDR1 SGHDT, CDR2 YYEEEE. The V end was cut by 5 bases, the J end by 0 bases, with 12 bases between. The CDR3 totals 14 residues.

Concerning this clone: This CDR3 is also generated by other DNA sequences in the sample. This chain links TRBV19 with TRBJ2-7, with D possibly TRBD1 on 6 matching bases. Per the germline V gene, CDR1 is LNHDA and CDR2 is SQIVND (reference sequence). Trimming cost V 6 bases and J 3 bases, with 6 bases left between them. The CDR3 sequence is 11 residues long. This chain's CDR3 is CASRQGYEQYF. CDR3 coding DNA: TGTGCCAGTAGACAGGGCTACGAGCAGTACTTC.

The V gene is TRBV6-5, the J gene TRBJ2-2; 9 bases match TRBD2. The V and J ends lost 2 bases and 4 bases, in that order; junction bases with no gene match: 5. Germline CDR1 and CDR2: MNHEY and SVGAGI. There are 16 residues in the CDR3. This chain's CDR3 is CASSYPSGVSTGELFF. The CDR3 DNA sequence: TGTGCCAGCAGTTACCCTAGCGGGGTTTCCACCGGGGAGCTGTTTTTT.

The rearrangement joins TRBV4-3 to TRBJ2-2, with 8 bases that match TRBD1. CDR3 length: 18 residues. Unmatched junction bases numbered 9, after V lost 0 bases and J lost 3 bases. Germline CDR1 LGHNA, CDR2 YSLEER. CDR3 in DNA: TGCGCCAGCAGCCAAGATAATTTCGGACAGGGCGACACCGGGGAGCTGTTTTTT. The encoded protein is CASSQDNFGQGDTGELFF.

The chain links TRBV5-8 to TRBJ2-7; TRBD1 is a possible D gene (5 bases). Germline V gives CDR1 SGHTS, CDR2 YDEGEE. The CDR3 covers 16 residues. Trimming took off 3 bases at V and 0 bases at J, with 16 bases between the two ends. CDR3 DNA: TGTGCCAGCAGCTGGGGCGACAGCCCGTTCTCCTACGAGCAGTACTTC. It translates to CASSWGDSPFSYEQYF.

This clone was observed a single time. The V call is TRBV19, the J call TRBJ1-2; TRBD1 aligns across 8 bases. CDR1 and CDR2 from the germline V gene are LNHDA and SQIVND (reference sequence). CDR3 length: 13 amino acids. The V gene end was trimmed by 4 bases and the J gene end by 4 bases; junction bases not matched to a gene: 2. CDR3 nucleotides: TGTGCCAGTAGTAGGACAGGGAGCTATGGCTACACCTTC. Its translation: CASSRTGSYGYTF.

The V gene is TRBV7-3, the J gene TRBJ2-1; 10 bases agree with TRBD2. The CDR3 totals 14 residues. V lost 5 bases and J lost 9; bases outside the gene matches: 7. Germline CDR1 SGHTA, CDR2 FQGTGA. CDR3 bases: TGTGCCAGCAGCCCTAGCGGGGGAGGCGGTGAGCAGTTCTTC. As protein: CASSPSGGGGEQFF.

This rearrangement joins TRBV2 to TRBJ1-4; D not resolved. This CDR3 comprises 12 residues. The germline V gene encodes CDR1 SNHLY and CDR2 FYNNEI. The V and J ends lost 6 bases and 4 bases respectively, with 6 bases between them. The CDR3 nucleotides are TGTGCCAGCAGACGGTATAATGAAAAACTGTTTTTT. Protein: CASRRYNEKLFF.

The chain uses TRBV7-2 and TRBJ2-2; D unclear. Trimming stripped 5 bases from V and 4 bases from J, with 8 bases between. The CDR3 spans 13 residues. Germline V gene sequence: CDR1 SGHTA, CDR2 FQGNSA. Written as DNA, the CDR3 is TGTGCCAGCAGCGCCTACGTCACCGGGGAGCTGTTTTTT. Translating it yields CASSAYVTGELFF.

The rearrangement uses TRBV5-1 and TRBJ2-5, with a tentative D call TRBD1 (6 bases). V gave up 4 bases and J gave up 0 bases, with 13 bases separating them. Germline V gives CDR1 SGHRS, CDR2 YFSETQ. CDR3 length: 15 amino acids. CDR3 region: CASSPGQMYQETQYF. The CDR3 coding sequence is TGCGCCAGCAGCCCCGGACAGATGTACCAAGAGACCCAGTACTTC. Together with reference TRBV5-1 and TRBJ2-5, the CDR3 gives the full variable domain: KAGVTQTPRYLIKTRGQQVTLSCSPISGHRSVSWYQQTPGQGLQFLFEYFSETQRNKGNFPGRFSGRQFSNSRSEMNVSTLELGDSALYLCASSPGQMYQETQYFGPGTRLLVL.

The rearrangement uses TRBV9 and TRBJ2-3; the match to TRBD2 covers 8 bases. V gave up 4 bases and J gave up 2 bases; unmatched junction bases: 9. The CDR3 is made up of 16 amino acids. Germline-derived CDR1 and CDR2 are SGDLS and YYNGEE. CDR3 nucleotides: TGTGCCAGCAGCCCCAGAATAGCGGGGTACACAGATACGCAGTATTTT. This encodes CASSPRIAGYTDTQYF.

The chain joins TRBV28 to TRBJ1-5; D is unresolved. The CDR3 consists of 14 residues. CDR1 and CDR2 from the germline V gene are MDHEN and SYDVKM. The germline V and J ends were trimmed by 3 bases and 1 base, with 7 bases remaining between them. The CDR3 sequence is CASSFIESNQPQHF. In DNA form, the CDR3 reads TGTGCCAGCAGTTTTATTGAGAGCAATCAGCCCCAGCATTTT.

This rearrangement joins TRBV2 to TRBJ1-4; no firm D call. The germline V gene has CDR1 SNHLY and CDR2 FYNNEI. V lost 3 bases and J lost 0, with 8 bases in between. The CDR3 spans 15 residues. CDR3 protein: CASSDMRATNEKLFF. The CDR3 nucleotides read TGTGCCAGCAGTGATATGCGGGCAACTAATGAAAAACTGTTTTTT.

The rearrangement joins TRBV5-1 to TRBJ1-2; no definite D call. This CDR3 spans 13 amino acids. Per germline, CDR1 SGHRS and CDR2 YFSETQ. The ends were cut back, 4 bases at V and 8 bases at J, with 15 bases in the middle. The CDR3 spells CASSITAMRGYTF. The CDR3, as DNA: TGCGCCAGCAGCATCACAGCAATGCGAGGCTACACCTTC. Full variable domain (missing parts from reference TRBV5-1 and TRBJ1-2): KAGVTQTPRYLIKTRGQQVTLSCSPISGHRSVSWYQQTPGQGLQFLFEYFSETQRNKGNFPGRFSGRQFSNSRSEMNVSTLELGDSALYLCASSITAMRGYTFGSGTRLTVV.

The V and J genes are TRBV28 and TRBJ1-6, with TRBD1 matching over 9 bases. Germline loops: CDR1 MDHEN, CDR2 SYDVKM. V lost 3 bases and J lost 3; bases outside the gene matches: 9. The CDR3 is 18 residues long. Here the CDR3 reads CASSLRWTGVLYNSPLHF. The CDR3 DNA sequence: TGTGCCAGCAGTTTGAGGTGGACAGGGGTGCTCTATAATTCACCCCTCCACTTT.

The gene calls are TRBV21-1 and TRBJ1-2; TRBD1 is the table's D call and was not checked against the DNA. TRBV21-1 is assigned pseudogene status. The CDR3 has 16 residues. CDR3 region: CASSKGTGGNGYGYTF. The CDR3 DNA follows: TGTGCCAGCAGCAAAGGGACAGGGGGCAATGGGTATGGCTACACCTTC.

This rearrangement joins TRBV12-5 to TRBJ2-1; no firm D call. Germline loops: CDR1 LGHNT, CDR2 FRNRAP. The V end lost 2 bases, the J end lost 9 bases, and 11 bases lay between the germline ends. This CDR3 is built from 13 residues. CDR3 nucleotides: TGTGCTAGTGGTTTGCCCGGTAGGAGTGAGCAGTTCTTC. Its protein product is CASGLPGRSEQFF.

This clone was counted between two and nine times. The chain is built from TRBV12-5 and TRBJ2-3, with 10 bases lining up with TRBD2. V gave up 6 bases and J gave up 1 base; unmatched junction bases: 1. There are 14 residues in the CDR3. Germline CDR1 and CDR2: LGHNT and FRNRAP. CDR3 sequence: CASGLAGGTDTQYF. In DNA, the CDR3 is TGTGCTAGTGGCCTAGCGGGGGGCACAGATACGCAGTATTTT.

The chain uses TRBV5-4 and TRBJ1-1, with TRBD1 matching 7 bases. CDR3 length: 15 residues. The junction had 7 bases not matched to a gene; V was cut back by 4 bases and J by 1 base. The germline V gene encodes CDR1 SGHNT and CDR2 YYREEE (reference sequence). The CDR3 here is CASSPNRQGNTEAFF. Written as DNA, the CDR3 is TGTGCCAGCAGCCCCAACCGACAGGGGAACACTGAAGCTTTCTTT.

The J gene is TRBJ2-1, the V gene TRBV5-1, with 10 bases fitting TRBD2. The V gene end was trimmed by 4 bases and the J gene end by 4 bases; junction bases not matched to a gene: 5. In germline, CDR1 is SGHRS, CDR2 YFSETQ. This CDR3 region has 15 residues. CDR3 coding DNA: TGCGCCAGCAGCCTAGCGGGGGCAAATTACAATGAGCAGTTCTTC. Translation: CASSLAGANYNEQFF.

The rearrangement joins TRBV5-4 to TRBJ2-5; no definite D call. The germline V gene has CDR1 SGHNT and CDR2 YYREEE (reference sequence). V lost 5 bases and J lost 0, with 14 bases in between. The CDR3 has 15 amino acids. This CDR3 is CASSPNRGNQETQYF. CDR3 nucleotides: TGTGCCAGCAGTCCTAATCGAGGTAACCAAGAGACCCAGTACTTC.

This sequence joins TRBV29-1 and TRBJ2-5; D uncertain. This CDR3 region has 13 residues. Germline assignment: CDR1 SQVTM and CDR2 ANQGSEA. The germline V and J ends were trimmed by 6 bases and 2 bases, with 13 bases remaining between them. CDR3 in amino acids: CSVASTGQETQYF. The CDR3 nucleotides read TGCAGCGTAGCTTCTACCGGTCAAGAGACCCAGTACTTC.

The chain is built from TRBV5-1 and TRBJ1-2, with 10 nucleotides matching TRBD1. The germline V gene has CDR1 SGHRS and CDR2 YFSETQ. Unmatched junction bases numbered 4, after V lost 5 bases and J lost 3 bases. This CDR3 is 14 amino acids long. The CDR3 DNA reads as TGCGCCAGCAGTTGGGGGACAGGGGACTATGGCTACACCTTC. Protein product: CASSWGTGDYGYTF. Together with reference TRBV5-1 and TRBJ1-2, the CDR3 gives the full variable domain: KAGVTQTPRYLIKTRGQQVTLSCSPISGHRSVSWYQQTPGQGLQFLFEYFSETQRNKGNFPGRFSGRQFSNSRSEMNVSTLELGDSALYLCASSWGTGDYGYTFGSGTRLTVV.

The V call is TRBV29-1, the J call TRBJ1-2; 11 bases are shared with TRBD1. Trimming removed 6 bases from V and 5 bases from J; junction bases left unmatched: 5. Per the germline V gene, CDR1 is SQVTM and CDR2 is ANQGSEA. This CDR3 spans 13 amino acids. This CDR3 is CSVRTGGAYGYTF. As DNA, the CDR3 is TGCAGCGTCCGGACAGGGGGCGCGTATGGCTACACCTTC.

This chain joins TRBV5-1 and TRBJ1-1; 11 bases match TRBD1. The CDR3 consists of 16 residues. Germline CDR1 reads SGHRS; CDR2 reads YFSETQ. The V gene end was trimmed by 4 bases and the J gene end by 1 base; junction bases not matched to a gene: 6. Written as DNA, the CDR3 is TGCGCCAGCAGCCCAAGGACAGGGGGCCGGAACACTGAAGCTTTCTTT. Residues: CASSPRTGGRNTEAFF.

This clone was observed a few times. The chain joins TRBV5-5 to TRBJ2-7; TRBD1 aligns across 9 bases. The J segment lost 3 bases and the V segment lost 7 bases, leaving 8 bases of the junction unmatched. This CDR3 contains 14 residues. Germline V gene lookup returns CDR1 SGHKS and CDR2 YYEKEE (reference sequence). The CDR3 DNA reads TGTGCCAGCTGCCCCCGGGACAGGGACTACGAGCAGTACTTC. Protein sequence: CASCPRDRDYEQYF. Together with reference TRBV5-5 and TRBJ2-7, the CDR3 gives the full variable domain: DAGVTQSPTHLIKTRGQQVTLRCSPISGHKSVSWYQQVLGQGPQFIFQYYEKEERGRGNFPDRFSARQFPNYSSELNVNALLLGDSALYLCASCPRDRDYEQYFGPGTRLTVT.

The chain is built from TRBV29-1 and TRBJ2-7, with 8 bases fitting TRBD1. The CDR3 covers 10 residues. V was pared by 5 bases and J by 7 bases, with 1 base of the junction left unmatched. Germline CDR1 SQVTM, CDR2 ANQGSEA. In DNA, the CDR3 is TGCAGCGTTTACAGGGGGGAGCAGTACTTC. Residues: CSVYRGEQYF.

This chain links TRBV5-4 with TRBJ1-4, with a tentative D call TRBD1 (6 bases). From germline, CDR1 is SGHNT and CDR2 YYREEE (reference sequence). V lost 5 bases, J lost 6 bases, and 14 bases lay in between. The length of the CDR3 is 14 residues. This CDR3 is CASRRWGGDEKLFF. CDR3 DNA: TGTGCCAGCAGACGGTGGGGGGGCGATGAAAAACTGTTTTTT.